This T cell receptor (beta chain) comes out of a study of blood T cell repertoires in COVID-19. About the study: Sources were T cells, B-cell-depleted T cells, or PBMCs; the material itself was cDNA or gDNA.

Germline CDR1 LNHDA, CDR2 SQIVND (reference sequence). V was trimmed by 8 bases and J by 4 bases, leaving 20 bases between them. The CDR3 extends over 15 amino acids. Original processing notes: It was from reference gene primer amplification that nucleated cell counts were estimated. Generated by immunoSEQ multiplex PCR, the TCRdb table keeps only in-frame clones and is missing some. From that table come the V and J calls and clone size; the DNA was used to work out D and trimming. The table records approximately 88,000 clones, around 90% of them present only once. This chain connects TRBV19 to TRBJ1-2; D is undetermined. The sequencing sample was made of peripheral blood. This sequence originates from a woman aged 50 to 60 in a cohort sampled during active COVID-19. The CDR3 DNA sequence: TGTGCCAGTCACCTCCGTGGGCCCTTGCTCTATGGCTACACCTTC. Its translation is CASHLRGPLLYGYTF.